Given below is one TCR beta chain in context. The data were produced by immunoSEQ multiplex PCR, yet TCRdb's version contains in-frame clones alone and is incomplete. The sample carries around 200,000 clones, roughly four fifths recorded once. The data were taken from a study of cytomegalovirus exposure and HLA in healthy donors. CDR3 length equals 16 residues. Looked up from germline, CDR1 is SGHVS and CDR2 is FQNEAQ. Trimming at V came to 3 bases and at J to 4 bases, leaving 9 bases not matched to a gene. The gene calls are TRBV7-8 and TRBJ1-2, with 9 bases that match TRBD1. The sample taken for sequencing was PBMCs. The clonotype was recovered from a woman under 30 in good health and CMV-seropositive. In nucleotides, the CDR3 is TGTGCCAGCAGCTTCGACAGGGGGGTCTGGGTCTATGGCTACACCTTC. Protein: CASSFDRGVWVYGYTF.